This passage covers 20 T cell receptor beta chains from one sample sequenced in a study of OX40 agonist ivuxolimab in advanced cancers. Libraries were prepared through the immunoSEQ multiplex PCR assay. TCRdb carries this immuneACCESS record with in-frame sequences only. Its versions omit some clonotypes, under half of them owing to an unresolved V gene in the studies checked, with the rest unexplained. In this sample the table shows about 62,000 clones, about 91% of which occur a single time. 13% of the sample is held by the ten biggest clonotypes. The material was CD4+ or CD8+ T cells sorted from blood, obtained in a trial of the OX40 agonist ivuxolimab. The source of these receptors is an adult with an advanced solid tumor such as melanoma, head and neck, liver or kidney cancer.

The chain links TRBV15 to TRBJ1-2; tentatively, D is TRBD1 (6 bases). The CDR3 runs 14 residues. Germline-derived CDR1 and CDR2 are LNHNV and YYDKDF (reference sequence). V lost 0 bases and J lost 6, with 11 bases in between. CDR3 residues: CATSRDRGGNGYTF. CDR3 nucleotides: TGTGCCACCAGCAGAGACAGGGGAGGAAATGGCTACACCTTC.

The genes are TRBV4-1 and TRBJ2-2; D assignment may be TRBD1 or TRBD2 (5 bases each). This CDR3 region has 16 residues. The germline CDR1 and CDR2 sequences are MGHRA and YSYEKL. The V end was cut by 2 bases, the J end by 5 bases, with 15 bases between. The CDR3 reads CASSQRDGLRTGELFF. CDR3 DNA: TGCGCCAGCAGCCAACGGGACGGCCTTCGAACCGGGGAGCTGTTTTTT.

The chain uses TRBV6-1 and TRBJ2-7, with unresolved D. Looked up from germline, CDR1 is MNHNS and CDR2 is SASEGT. V lost 5 bases to trimming and J lost 7 bases, with 9 bases between them. CDR3 length: 11 residues. This chain's CDR3 is CASSYGWEQYF. As DNA, the CDR3 is TGTGCCAGCAGTTATGGTTGGGAGCAGTACTTC.

This chain links TRBV19 with TRBJ1-2; D is unresolved. Germline V gene data show CDR1 as LNHDA and CDR2 as SQIVND (reference sequence). The V gene lost 3 bases and the J gene lost 2 bases, with 16 bases spanning the gap. The CDR3 extends over 16 amino acids. The CDR3 DNA follows: TGTGCCAGTAGTATGGGTTGGGGATCCTTCAACTATGGCTACACCTTC. Translation: CASSMGWGSFNYGYTF.

This chain joins TRBV4-2 and TRBJ2-7; TRBD1 might be the D (5 bases). The CDR3 consists of 12 residues. Germline CDR1 and CDR2: LGHNA and YNFKEQ. V was pared by 3 bases and J by 5 bases, with 8 bases between. CDR3 nucleotide sequence: TGTGCCAGCAGCCACCCCAGGGACGAGCAGTACTTC. Protein product: CASSHPRDEQYF.

The J gene is TRBJ1-5, the V gene TRBV5-1; 8 bases are a match to TRBD1. J lost 3 bases, V lost 4 bases, and 6 bases had no gene match. The CDR3 spans 15 residues. From germline, CDR1 is SGHRS and CDR2 YFSETQ. DNA for the CDR3: TGCGCCAGCAGCATTGGGACAGGCCTCAATCAGCCCCAGCATTTT. Amino acid sequence: CASSIGTGLNQPQHF.

The chain couples TRBV7-6 to TRBJ1-2; D might be TRBD1 (6 bases). The germline V gene encodes CDR1 SGHVS and CDR2 FNYEAQ. V lost 5 bases, J lost 7 bases, and 23 bases lay in between. There are 16 residues in the CDR3. CDR3 in amino acids: CASSLHLTGSSGGYTF. CDR3 bases: TGTGCCAGCAGCCTCCACTTGACAGGATCGTCTGGTGGCTACACCTTC.

This sequence joins TRBV7-2 and TRBJ2-7, with D perhaps matching TRBD1 (5 bases). CDR3 length equals 13 residues. Germline V gives CDR1 SGHTA, CDR2 FQGNSA. Trimming stripped 7 bases from V and 3 bases from J, with 13 bases between. CDR3 region: CASTRGGLYEQYF. The CDR3 DNA sequence: TGTGCCAGCACAAGGGGTGGCCTCTACGAGCAGTACTTC.

This rearrangement joins TRBV5-1 to TRBJ2-5; TRBD1 matches at 10 bases. V was clipped by 4 bases and J by 3 bases; unmatched bases: 3. The CDR3 extends over 14 amino acids. CDR1 SGHRS and CDR2 YFSETQ come from the germline V gene. The CDR3 protein is CASSPGTGEETQYF. DNA of the CDR3: TGCGCCAGCAGCCCTGGGACAGGGGAAGAGACCCAGTACTTC.

This rearrangement joins TRBV14 to TRBJ2-2; D assignment may be TRBD1 or TRBD2 (5 bases each). Germline CDR1 reads SGHDN; CDR2 reads FVKESK. CDR3 length: 15 residues. The V end lost 3 bases, the J end lost 0 bases, and 8 bases lay between the germline ends. Here the CDR3 DNA reads TGTGCCAGCAGCCAGGGGGAGTCGAACACCGGGGAGCTGTTTTTT. The encoded protein is CASSQGESNTGELFF.

This chain uses TRBV9 with TRBJ1-1, with 9 bases identical to TRBD1. The V and J ends lost 0 bases and 0 bases, in that order; junction bases with no gene match: 3. The length of the CDR3 is 16 residues. Germline CDR1 and CDR2: SGDLS and YYNGEE. The CDR3: CASSVGGQGLNTEAFF. The DNA of the CDR3 is TGTGCCAGCAGCGTAGGGGGACAGGGCTTGAACACTGAAGCTTTCTTT.

The V gene is TRBV6-5, the J gene TRBJ1-1; weak D call: TRBD1 (6 bases). The CDR3 runs 14 residues. Trimming took 0 bases from V and 5 from J, leaving 10 bases between them. Germline V lookup: CDR1 MNHEY, CDR2 SVGAGI. Here the CDR3 reads CASSYSGGWTEAFF. CDR3 sequence (DNA): TGTGCCAGCAGTTACTCAGGGGGATGGACTGAAGCTTTCTTT.

This clone was seen a few times. The V call is TRBV2, the J call TRBJ1-1; possibly TRBD1 for D (6 bases). CDR1 SNHLY and CDR2 FYNNEI come from the germline V gene. V shed 8 bases and J shed 6 bases, with 16 bases lying between them. The length of the CDR3 is 13 residues. CDR3 sequence (DNA): TGTGCCAGCGTGTGGACAGCTGAGGCTGAAGCTTTCTTT. Its protein product is CASVWTAEAEAFF.

The chain is built from TRBV19 and TRBJ1-5, with a tentative D call TRBD1 (5 bases). The CDR3 is 13 residues long. Deletions cut 3 bases from V and 4 bases from J, with 7 bases between. CDR1 is LNHDA and CDR2 is SQIVND in the germline V gene (reference sequence). CDR3 residues: CASSIPGNQPQHF. Written as DNA, the CDR3 is TGTGCCAGTAGTATCCCAGGGAATCAGCCCCAGCATTTT.

This clone was observed once. The chain uses TRBV5-6 and TRBJ2-7; tentatively, D is TRBD2 (6 bases). This CDR3 region has 14 residues. Germline CDR1 reads SGHDT; CDR2 reads YYEEEE. The V and J ends lost 4 bases and 0 bases respectively, with 11 bases between them. DNA of the CDR3: TGTGCCAGCAGCGGGACTGACTACTCCTACGAGCAGTACTTC. It codes for CASSGTDYSYEQYF.

The V and J genes are TRBV27 and TRBJ1-5; tentatively, D is TRBD1 (5 bases). V lost 5 bases to trimming and J lost 11 bases, with 22 bases between them. The germline gives CDR1 MNHEY, CDR2 SMNVEV (reference sequence). The length of the CDR3 is 15 residues. The CDR3 is CASSTLTDGGWAQHF. The CDR3 DNA reads as TGTGCCAGCAGTACCCTAACTGACGGGGGGTGGGCCCAGCATTTT.

The chain uses TRBV5-1 and TRBJ1-5; 9 bases are shared with TRBD1. With V trimmed by 0 bases and J by 4 bases, 2 bases remained unmatched. Germline V gene sequence: CDR1 SGHRS, CDR2 YFSETQ. The CDR3 runs to 15 residues. Written as DNA, the CDR3 is TGCGCCAGCAGCTTGGACGGGACAGGGAATCAGCCCCAGCATTTT. It yields the protein CASSLDGTGNQPQHF. The whole variable domain, remainder taken from reference TRBV5-1 and TRBJ1-5, is KAGVTQTPRYLIKTRGQQVTLSCSPISGHRSVSWYQQTPGQGLQFLFEYFSETQRNKGNFPGRFSGRQFSNSRSEMNVSTLELGDSALYLCASSLDGTGNQPQHFGDGTRLSIL.

V usage is TRBV5-4 and J usage is TRBJ2-7, with D unresolved. Germline CDR1 SGHNT, CDR2 YYREEE (reference sequence). V lost 0 bases and J lost 4, with 2 bases in between. The CDR3 is 11 amino acids. The CDR3 loop reads CASSLGYEQYF. CDR3 in DNA: TGTGCCAGCAGCTTGGGGTACGAGCAGTACTTC.

The rearrangement links TRBV13 to TRBJ2-3; unclear D gene. CDR1 and CDR2 from the germline V gene are PRHDT and FYEKMQ (reference sequence). V lost 1 base and J lost 2, with 7 bases in between. The CDR3 is 14 residues long. The CDR3 loop reads CASSLETYTDTQYF. The CDR3 DNA is TGTGCCAGCAGCTTAGAGACTTACACAGATACGCAGTATTTT.

This clone was seen just once. V is TRBV7-2 and J is TRBJ2-2; D is perhaps TRBD1 (5 bases). Germline V gives CDR1 SGHTA, CDR2 FQGNSA. The CDR3 is 15 residues long. V lost 1 base, J lost 0 bases, and 6 bases lay in between. The CDR3 DNA reads as TGTGCCAGCAGCTTAGTACAGGCGAACACCGGGGAGCTGTTTTTT. Translation gives CASSLVQANTGELFF.